A selection of T cell receptor beta chains follows, all from one sample in a study of shared clonotypes between healthy human individuals. Only in-frame clones appear in the TCRdb table, and some are missing; sequencing was by immunoSEQ multiplex PCR. Here the sample spans nearly 2 million clones, about 95% being singletons. Sample: naive CD8+ T cells sorted from blood. These receptors all come from a man aged 18 to 29 in good health. CDR3s include the opening cysteine and the closing phenylalanine or tryptophan. The D gene is left open where the match is weak. Rows give clone size only sometimes, using once, few, many, or a class for an expanded clone.

cdr3_aa cdr3_nt j_call v_call clone_size cdr3_length d_call
CASSEQSPVGPRGYTF TGTGCCAGCAGTGAACAAAGTCCAGTGGGCCCAAGGGGCTACACCTTC TRBJ1-2 TRBV25-1 NA 16 NA
CASRQSSNTEAFF TGTGCCAGCAGACAGAGTTCGAACACTGAAGCTTTCTTT TRBJ1-1 TRBV6-6 NA 13 NA
CASSVGGEGEQYF TGTGCCAGCAGCGTAGGAGGTGAGGGCGAGCAGTACTTC TRBJ2-7 TRBV9 NA 13 NA
CASKFAGAYEQYF TGTGCCAGCAAGTTTGCGGGGGCCTACGAGCAGTACTTC TRBJ2-7 TRBV27 few 13 TRBD2
CAWSGPIITGELFF TGTGCCTGGAGTGGACCCATTATCACCGGGGAGCTGTTTTTT TRBJ2-2 TRBV30 NA 14 NA
CASSPDGQETQYF TGCGCCAGCAGCCCGGACGGCCAAGAGACCCAGTACTTC TRBJ2-5 TRBV10-1 NA 13 NA
CASSLAPGQGIPEAFF TGTGCCAGCAGCTTGGCTCCGGGACAGGGGATCCCTGAAGCTTTCTTT TRBJ1-1 TRBV5-4 NA 16 TRBD1
CASSLEQGYGYTF TGTGCCAGCAGCTTGGAACAGGGTTATGGCTACACCTTC TRBJ1-2 TRBV5-6 NA 13 NA
CASSQRGTDPQETQYF TGCGCCAGCAGCCAAAGGGGTACAGACCCCCAAGAGACCCAGTACTTC TRBJ2-5 TRBV4-1 NA 16 NA
CASSEIYEQYF TGCGCCAGCAGTGAGATTTACGAGCAGTACTTC TRBJ2-7 TRBV10-2 NA 11 NA
CASSVGSYGYTF TGTGCCAGCAGCGTAGGCAGCTATGGCTACACCTTC TRBJ1-2 TRBV9 NA 12 NA
CASSLSPRAGNTIYF TGTGCCAGCAGTTTATCCCCTCGGGCTGGAAACACCATATATTTT TRBJ1-3 TRBV27 NA 15 NA
CASSLESADPLFANEKLFF TGTGCCAGCAGCTTAGAGTCGGCAGATCCTCTGTTTGCTAATGAAAAACTGTTTTTT TRBJ1-4 TRBV7-8 NA 19 NA
CASSEGESPSGYGYTF TGTGCCAGCAGTGAAGGGGAATCCCCCTCAGGCTATGGCTACACCTTC TRBJ1-2 TRBV6-4 NA 16 NA
CASSSTGGLVTEAFF TGTGCCAGCAGCTCAACAGGGGGCTTGGTCACTGAAGCTTTCTTT TRBJ1-1 TRBV9 NA 15 TRBD1
CASSLSTGQETQYF TGTGCCAGCAGCCTTTCGACAGGTCAAGAGACCCAGTACTTC TRBJ2-5 TRBV7-9 once 14 NA
CASGEGLGYEQYF TGTGCCAGCGGAGAGGGACTAGGCTACGAGCAGTACTTC TRBJ2-7 TRBV6-1 NA 13 TRBD2